The rows below give T cell receptor beta chains drawn from one sample of a study of T cell responses to AZD1222 COVID-19 vaccine. Method: immunoSEQ multiplex PCR; TCRdb's copy keeps in-frame clones and lacks some. The sample contains about 110,000 clones, around 87% of which appear only once. This specimen consisted of peripheral blood, obtained on day 0 of AZD1222 vaccination. These receptors all come from an adult in good health. The CDR3 runs from the conserved cysteine through the conserved F or W. The order of the fields is clone size, D gene, V gene, J gene, CDR3 DNA, CDR3 protein. A D gene is named only where the DNA matches it firmly. Some rows have no size entry. The others give once, few or many, or a class for an expanded clone.

clone size: -; D gene: -; V gene: TRBV27; J gene: TRBJ1-1; CDR3 DNA: TGTGCCAGCAGTTTTAGGGGCTACACTGAAGCTTTCTTT; CDR3 protein: CASSFRGYTEAFF
clone size: -; D gene: -; V gene: TRBV2; J gene: TRBJ2-2; CDR3 DNA: TGTGCCAGCAGTGTAGCAACCGGGGAGCTGTTTTTT; CDR3 protein: CASSVATGELFF
clone size: -; D gene: -; V gene: TRBV12-2; J gene: TRBJ1-6; CDR3 DNA: TGTGCAAGTCGCTTAGCGGACCGGGACAGGATTAATTCACCCCTCCACTTT; CDR3 protein: CASRLADRDRINSPLHF
clone size: -; D gene: -; V gene: TRBV4-2; J gene: TRBJ2-1; CDR3 DNA: TGTGCCAGCAGCCCGTCGTTTGGGAGCGCCTACAATGAGCAGTTCTTC; CDR3 protein: CASSPSFGSAYNEQFF
clone size: few; D gene: TRBD1; V gene: TRBV5-1; J gene: TRBJ1-1; CDR3 DNA: TGCGCCAGCAGCTTAGGGTCAGGGGGGTTGGACACTGAAGCTTTCTTT; CDR3 protein: CASSLGSGGLDTEAFF
clone size: -; D gene: -; V gene: TRBV6-1; J gene: TRBJ1-6; CDR3 DNA: TGTGCCAGCAGTGAATGGGACCCCGTGATTTCAAATTCACCCCTCCACTTT; CDR3 protein: CASSEWDPVISNSPLHF
clone size: -; D gene: -; V gene: TRBV5-8; J gene: TRBJ2-1; CDR3 DNA: TGTGCCAGCAGCTCTTACACCCCCGTCGTGGGGTACAATGAGCAGTTCTTC; CDR3 protein: CASSSYTPVVGYNEQFF
clone size: few; D gene: -; V gene: TRBV5-1; J gene: TRBJ1-2; CDR3 DNA: TGCGCCAGCAGCTTGGTCGGGAGCACTAACTATGGCTACACCTTC; CDR3 protein: CASSLVGSTNYGYTF
clone size: -; D gene: -; V gene: TRBV7-2; J gene: TRBJ1-2; CDR3 DNA: TGTGCCAGCAGCTTATCGTCCTATGGCTACACCTTC; CDR3 protein: CASSLSSYGYTF
clone size: -; D gene: TRBD2; V gene: TRBV7-2; J gene: TRBJ2-1; CDR3 DNA: TGTGCCAGCAGCTTAGGTTTACTAGCGGGAAAAGCTCACAATGAGCAGTTCTTC; CDR3 protein: CASSLGLLAGKAHNEQFF
clone size: -; D gene: -; V gene: TRBV21-1; J gene: TRBJ2-7; CDR3 DNA: TGTGCCAGCAGCAATCTGAAGAGGACTAGCGGACTTCGCGAGCAGTACTTC; CDR3 protein: CASSNLKRTSGLREQYF
clone size: -; D gene: TRBD1; V gene: TRBV7-9; J gene: TRBJ2-5; CDR3 DNA: TGTGCCAGCAGCCTAACAGGGGGCCAAGAGACCCAGTACTTC; CDR3 protein: CASSLTGGQETQYF
clone size: -; D gene: -; V gene: TRBV7-2; J gene: TRBJ2-7; CDR3 DNA: TGTGCCAGCAGCTTAGGTTCGAGCTCCTACGAGCAGTACTTC; CDR3 protein: CASSLGSSSYEQYF
clone size: -; D gene: TRBD2; V gene: TRBV9; J gene: TRBJ2-1; CDR3 DNA: TGTGCCAGCAGCATCGAGCGGGGGGGCCCCAAGGATGAGCAGTTCTTC; CDR3 protein: CASSIERGGPKDEQFF
clone size: -; D gene: -; V gene: TRBV3-1/TRBV3-2; J gene: TRBJ2-5; CDR3 DNA: TGTGCCAGCAGCCAAGAGTTTTCGGCGGGGCAAGAGACCCAGTACTTC; CDR3 protein: CASSQEFSAGQETQYF
clone size: -; D gene: TRBD2; V gene: TRBV6-2/TRBV6-3; J gene: TRBJ2-1; CDR3 DNA: TGTGCCAGCAGTTACTCGGACGCGGGAGTCACGAATGAGCAGTTCTTC; CDR3 protein: CASSYSDAGVTNEQFF
clone size: -; D gene: TRBD1; V gene: TRBV5-1; J gene: TRBJ1-4; CDR3 DNA: TGCGCCAGCAGCTTGGGCCCTGGGACAGGAGTTAATGAAAAACTGTTTTTT; CDR3 protein: CASSLGPGTGVNEKLFF
clone size: -; D gene: TRBD2; V gene: TRBV6-2/TRBV6-3; J gene: TRBJ2-2; CDR3 DNA: TGTGCCAGCAGTTACGTAGCGGGAGGGCCGAACACCGGGGAGCTGTTTTTT; CDR3 protein: CASSYVAGGPNTGELFF
clone size: -; D gene: TRBD1; V gene: TRBV6-1; J gene: TRBJ1-1; CDR3 DNA: TGTGCCAGCAGTTTGGACAGGCTAAACACTGAAGCTTTCTTT; CDR3 protein: CASSLDRLNTEAFF
clone size: -; D gene: -; V gene: TRBV28; J gene: TRBJ2-2; CDR3 DNA: TGTGCCAGCAGTTTCGGTAGGCGGAGCAAAAGGACCGGGGAGCTGTTTTTT; CDR3 protein: CASSFGRRSKRTGELFF
clone size: -; D gene: TRBD2; V gene: TRBV6-2/TRBV6-3; J gene: TRBJ2-1; CDR3 DNA: TGTGCCAGCAGTTACTCGACTGCGGGAGGAAGTGAGCAGTTCTTC; CDR3 protein: CASSYSTAGGSEQFF
clone size: -; D gene: -; V gene: TRBV28; J gene: TRBJ1-3; CDR3 DNA: TGTGCCAGCAGTTTTCCGGGGGCCTCTGGAAACACCATATATTTT; CDR3 protein: CASSFPGASGNTIYF
clone size: -; D gene: TRBD1; V gene: TRBV19; J gene: TRBJ2-7; CDR3 DNA: TGTGCCAGTAGTGCGCTATACAGGGGAAAGTCCTACGAGCAGTACTTC; CDR3 protein: CASSALYRGKSYEQYF
clone size: -; D gene: -; V gene: TRBV19; J gene: TRBJ1-5; CDR3 DNA: TGTGCCAGTAGTATATTAAGTCAGGGGAATCAGCCCCAGCATTTT; CDR3 protein: CASSILSQGNQPQHF
clone size: -; D gene: -; V gene: TRBV11-2; J gene: TRBJ1-6; CDR3 DNA: TGTGCCAGCAGCTTAGTTTGGGGGCAAAATTCACCCCTCCACTTT; CDR3 protein: CASSLVWGQNSPLHF
clone size: once; D gene: TRBD1; V gene: TRBV7-9; J gene: TRBJ2-1; CDR3 DNA: TGTGCCAGCAGCTTAGCCCCGACAGGGGTCGGGTACAATGAGCAGTTCTTC; CDR3 protein: CASSLAPTGVGYNEQFF
clone size: -; D gene: -; V gene: TRBV5-1; J gene: TRBJ2-1; CDR3 DNA: TGCGCCAGCAGCCGAACGGTCGGCGCAGTGGATGAGCAGTTCTTC; CDR3 protein: CASSRTVGAVDEQFF
clone size: -; D gene: -; V gene: TRBV3-1/TRBV3-2; J gene: TRBJ1-1; CDR3 DNA: TGTGCCAGCAGCCCCGGACAGTTGACTGAAGCTTTCTTT; CDR3 protein: CASSPGQLTEAFF
clone size: -; D gene: TRBD1; V gene: TRBV2; J gene: TRBJ1-2; CDR3 DNA: TGTGCCAGCAAACCGGGACAGGGAGGACCCGGGGGCTACACCTTC; CDR3 protein: CASKPGQGGPGGYTF
clone size: -; D gene: -; V gene: TRBV11-2; J gene: TRBJ2-5; CDR3 DNA: TGTGCCAGCAGCTTATGGGAGAGGGAGACCCAGTACTTC; CDR3 protein: CASSLWERETQYF
clone size: -; D gene: TRBD1; V gene: TRBV6-5; J gene: TRBJ1-2; CDR3 DNA: TGTGCCAGCAGCCCAAAGACAGGGTCATATGGCTACACCTTC; CDR3 protein: CASSPKTGSYGYTF
clone size: -; D gene: -; V gene: TRBV7-7; J gene: TRBJ2-1; CDR3 DNA: TGTGCTAGCAGCTTAGTAGGGCAGCAGGGCGATGAGCAGTTCTTC; CDR3 protein: CASSLVGQQGDEQFF
clone size: -; D gene: -; V gene: TRBV29-1; J gene: TRBJ1-5; CDR3 DNA: TGCAGCGTTGCTCTAGGGCGCGGCAATCAGCCCCAGCATTTT; CDR3 protein: CSVALGRGNQPQHF
clone size: -; D gene: -; V gene: TRBV19; J gene: TRBJ2-6; CDR3 DNA: TGTGCCAGTAGTAGCTCAAGCACTTCTGGGGCCAACGTCCTGACTTTC; CDR3 protein: CASSSSSTSGANVLTF
clone size: -; D gene: -; V gene: TRBV5-1; J gene: TRBJ2-5; CDR3 DNA: TGCGCCAGCAGCTTGTTGGAGACCCAGTACTTC; CDR3 protein: CASSLLETQYF
clone size: -; D gene: -; V gene: TRBV11-2; J gene: TRBJ1-2; CDR3 DNA: TGTGCCAGCAGCTTTGTTCAGGGGCCCCTGACCTTC; CDR3 protein: CASSFVQGPLTF
clone size: -; D gene: TRBD1; V gene: TRBV7-6; J gene: TRBJ1-4; CDR3 DNA: TGTGCCAGCAGCTTAGCGGGGGACAGAGCTAATGAAAAACTGTTTTTT; CDR3 protein: CASSLAGDRANEKLFF
clone size: -; D gene: TRBD1; V gene: TRBV20-1; J gene: TRBJ2-6; CDR3 DNA: TGCAGTGCTAGTACCGGGACAGCCTCTGGGGCCAACGTCCTGACTTTC; CDR3 protein: CSASTGTASGANVLTF
clone size: -; D gene: -; V gene: TRBV9; J gene: TRBJ2-5; CDR3 DNA: TGTGCCAGCAGCGTAGCTCCGAGCCAAGAGACCCAGTACTTC; CDR3 protein: CASSVAPSQETQYF
clone size: once; D gene: -; V gene: TRBV21-1; J gene: TRBJ1-1; CDR3 DNA: TGTGCCAGCAGCAAACGACTCATGAACACTGAAGCTTTCTTT; CDR3 protein: CASSKRLMNTEAFF
clone size: few; D gene: -; V gene: TRBV5-1; J gene: TRBJ2-7; CDR3 DNA: TGCGCCAGCAGCTTGGAGGCCAACTACGAGCAGTACTTC; CDR3 protein: CASSLEANYEQYF
clone size: -; D gene: -; V gene: TRBV3-1/TRBV3-2; J gene: TRBJ1-1; CDR3 DNA: TGTGCCAGCCAGACAGGTATGAACACTGAAGCTTTCTTT; CDR3 protein: CASQTGMNTEAFF
clone size: -; D gene: TRBD1; V gene: TRBV9; J gene: TRBJ1-2; CDR3 DNA: TGTGCCAGTGTCACAGGGGTTGGTAACTATGGCTACACCTTC; CDR3 protein: CASVTGVGNYGYTF
clone size: -; D gene: TRBD1; V gene: TRBV9; J gene: TRBJ1-1; CDR3 DNA: TGTGCCAGCAGCGCCCGGACAGGGCGACCCTCCAACACTGAAGCTTTCTTT; CDR3 protein: CASSARTGRPSNTEAFF
clone size: -; D gene: -; V gene: TRBV18; J gene: TRBJ1-1; CDR3 DNA: TGTGCCAGCTCCGATGGGGTGTGGGCTTTCTTT; CDR3 protein: CASSDGVWAFF
clone size: -; D gene: TRBD2; V gene: TRBV5-8; J gene: TRBJ2-3; CDR3 DNA: TGTGCCAGCAGCCCCGGTGGGGGGGGCACAGATACGCAGTATTTT; CDR3 protein: CASSPGGGGTDTQYF
clone size: few; D gene: -; V gene: TRBV2; J gene: TRBJ1-1; CDR3 DNA: TGTGCCAGCAGTGAATTGGAGAACACTGAAGCTTTCTTT; CDR3 protein: CASSELENTEAFF
clone size: -; D gene: -; V gene: TRBV7-8; J gene: TRBJ1-4; CDR3 DNA: TGTGCCAGCAGCTTAGGGGGGTTAGGCGAAAAACTGTTTTTT; CDR3 protein: CASSLGGLGEKLFF
clone size: -; D gene: -; V gene: TRBV20-1; J gene: TRBJ2-5; CDR3 DNA: TGCAGTGCTAGTAGGGACCTCCAAGAGACCCAGTACTTC; CDR3 protein: CSASRDLQETQYF
clone size: -; D gene: TRBD2; V gene: TRBV4-3; J gene: TRBJ2-1; CDR3 DNA: TGCGCCAGCAGCCCACGCCCAGCGGGGGACTACAATGAGCAGTTCTTC; CDR3 protein: CASSPRPAGDYNEQFF
clone size: -; D gene: TRBD2; V gene: TRBV19; J gene: TRBJ2-3; CDR3 DNA: TGTGCCAGTACCCCGGGACTAGCGGGAACAGATACGCAGTATTTT; CDR3 protein: CASTPGLAGTDTQYF
clone size: -; D gene: TRBD1; V gene: TRBV27; J gene: TRBJ1-5; CDR3 DNA: TGTGCCAGCAGCGGGACAGGGCTCAATCAGCCCCAGCATTTT; CDR3 protein: CASSGTGLNQPQHF
clone size: -; D gene: -; V gene: TRBV7-2; J gene: TRBJ2-5; CDR3 DNA: TGTGCCAGCAGCCTAGGAGGACAAATTGAGACCCAGTACTTC; CDR3 protein: CASSLGGQIETQYF
clone size: -; D gene: TRBD1; V gene: TRBV5-1; J gene: TRBJ1-6; CDR3 DNA: TGCGCCAGCAGCGTCCGACAGGGAGGTAATTCACCCCTCCACTTT; CDR3 protein: CASSVRQGGNSPLHF
clone size: -; D gene: -; V gene: TRBV28; J gene: TRBJ1-1; CDR3 DNA: TGTGCCAGCAGCCTCGCGAGCGCCACTGAAGCTTTCTTT; CDR3 protein: CASSLASATEAFF